These 25 T cell receptor beta chains originate from one sample sequenced in a study of blood T cell repertoires in COVID-19. Profiling relied on immunoSEQ multiplex PCR, and the TCRdb table lists in-frame clones only, not all of them. The data show some 250,000 clones, with roughly 86% seen just once and less than 8.5% held by the top ten. The sequenced material came from peripheral blood. Every receptor here comes from a woman aged 70-85 years with active or convalescent COVID-19.

The chain recombines TRBV5-8 with TRBJ2-3; 9 bases match TRBD1. The trim removed 2 bases at V and 2 bases at J, leaving 3 bases unmatched. This CDR3 has 15 amino acids. CDR1 and CDR2 (germline): SGHTS, YDEGEE. Here the CDR3 DNA reads TGTGCCAGCAGCTTAGGGACAGGGATCACAGATACGCAGTATTTT. Protein sequence: CASSLGTGITDTQYF.

The chain has TRBV4-3 and TRBJ1-6, with a tentative D call TRBD1 (5 bases). This CDR3 is 16 amino acids long. Between the trimmed V and J ends, which lost 0 bases and 8 bases, there was a span of 14 bases. Germline V gene data show CDR1 as LGHNA and CDR2 as YSLEER. In DNA form, the CDR3 reads TGCGCCAGCAGCCAAGATCGAGCCCACAGGTATTCACCCCTCCACTTT. Translated, it gives CASSQDRAHRYSPLHF.

V and J are TRBV6-5 and TRBJ1-5, with TRBD1 identical over 7 bases. This CDR3 is 15 amino acids long. Germline trimming cut 6 bases from V and 0 bases from J; bases unmatched to any gene: 5. Germline CDR1 is MNHEY and CDR2 is SVGAGI. CDR3 bases: TGTGCCAGCAGCCTAGGGGGCTATAGCAATCAGCCCCAGCATTTT. Translation gives CASSLGGYSNQPQHF.

This clone has just a few counts. The chain combines TRBV10-1 with TRBJ2-7, with 7 bases identical to TRBD1. Unmatched junction bases numbered 8, after V lost 0 bases and J lost 6 bases. CDR1 WNHNN and CDR2 SYGVQD come from the germline V gene (reference sequence). The CDR3 has 15 amino acids. The CDR3: CASSESRTGIFEQYF. DNA of the CDR3: TGCGCCAGCAGTGAGTCGAGGACAGGTATATTCGAGCAGTACTTC.

J is TRBJ1-2 and V is TRBV28, with TRBD1 as a possible D gene (6 bases). Germline V gene data show CDR1 as MDHEN and CDR2 as SYDVKM. The CDR3 extends over 11 amino acids. The CDR3 DNA reads as TGTGCTTCGGCGGGGGCCGACGGCTACACCTTC. Translation: CASAGADGYTF.

This chain uses TRBV19 with TRBJ1-4; 7 bases align to TRBD1. Looked up from germline, CDR1 is LNHDA and CDR2 is SQIVND (reference sequence). The CDR3 extends over 15 amino acids. Unmatched junction bases numbered 11, after V lost 5 bases and J lost 8 bases. CDR3 in amino acids: CASSATGASGEKLFF. The CDR3 DNA follows: TGTGCCAGTAGTGCCACAGGGGCGTCCGGAGAAAAACTGTTTTTT.

The gene calls are TRBV10-3 and TRBJ2-1; D might be TRBD1 (5 bases). Germline loops: CDR1 ENHRY, CDR2 SYGVKD. The CDR3 spans 14 residues. The V gene lost 3 bases and the J gene lost 4 bases, with 10 bases spanning the gap. CDR3 protein: CAISDRQQYNEQFF. In DNA, the CDR3 is TGTGCCATCAGTGATCGACAGCAGTACAATGAGCAGTTCTTC.

This clone has just one count. The same CDR3 also results from other DNA sequences found in this sample. The V call is TRBV27, the J call TRBJ1-2, with D tentatively TRBD1 (6 bases). V lost 2 bases and J 2 bases, leaving 6 bases between the germline ends. Germline CDR1 and CDR2: MNHEY and SMNVEV (reference sequence). This CDR3 is built from 13 residues. CDR3 nucleotide sequence: TGTGCCAGCAGTTTACAGGGGAACTATGGCTACACCTTC. Translation gives CASSLQGNYGYTF.

The V and J genes are TRBV4-3 and TRBJ1-2; the D gene is possibly TRBD1 (5 bases). This CDR3 is built from 14 residues. Germline V lookup: CDR1 LGHNA, CDR2 YSLEER. Trimming shortened V by 0 bases and J by 8 bases, and 13 bases separated the two germline ends. CDR3 residues: CASSQEAGRDGYTF. Written as DNA, the CDR3 is TGCGCCAGCAGCCAAGAGGCAGGGAGGGACGGCTACACCTTC.

J is TRBJ2-3 and V is TRBV10-3, with TRBD1 identical over 7 bases. Losses at the gene ends were 7 bases for V and 1 base for J; bases not matched to a gene: 2. The germline V gene encodes CDR1 ENHRY and CDR2 SYGVKD. The CDR3 has 13 amino acids. The CDR3 DNA reads as TGTGCCATCACCGGACAGGGCACAGATACGCAGTATTTT. The encoded protein is CAITGQGTDTQYF.

The chain has TRBV3-1 (or the pseudogene TRBV3-2) and TRBJ1-2; possibly TRBD1 for D (6 bases). The CDR3 runs to 17 residues. Germline V lookup: CDR1 LGHDT, CDR2 YNNKEL (reference sequence). V was trimmed by 1 base and J by 5 bases, leaving 20 bases between them. Here the CDR3 reads CASSQVGEEDRGYGYTF. Written as DNA, the CDR3 is TGTGCCAGCAGCCAAGTGGGCGAAGAGGACAGAGGATATGGCTACACCTTC.

The gene calls are TRBV6-2 or TRBV6-3 and TRBJ1-1; D is ambiguous. Germline CDR1 is MNHEY and CDR2 is SVGEGT. The CDR3 has 14 residues. With 2 bases removed from V and 7 bases from J, the gap between germline ends came to 14 bases. The CDR3: CASSYPMTLDEAFF. The CDR3, as DNA: TGTGCCAGCAGTTACCCGATGACCCTAGATGAAGCTTTCTTT.

The chain has TRBV7-3 and TRBJ1-1; D might be TRBD1 (6 bases). The V end lost 0 bases, the J end lost 8 bases, and 10 bases lay between the germline ends. Germline V gene lookup returns CDR1 SGHTA and CDR2 FQGTGA. The length of the CDR3 is 13 residues. CDR3 DNA: TGTGCCAGCAGCTTAACGAGACAGGAGGAAGCTTTCTTT. Translated, it gives CASSLTRQEEAFF.

The CDR3 region is CASSQGRTATFEAFF. CDR3 DNA: TGTGCCAGCAGCCAAGGAAGGACAGCAACCTTTGAAGCTTTCTTT. The V and J genes are TRBV14 and TRBJ1-1; D might be TRBD1 (6 bases). Looked up from germline, CDR1 is SGHDN and CDR2 is FVKESK. V was trimmed by 1 base and J by 7 bases, leaving 16 bases between them. This CDR3 region has 15 residues.

The chain joins TRBV5-1 to TRBJ2-1; TRBD2 aligns across 9 bases. Trimming at V came to 4 bases and at J to 2 bases, leaving 13 bases not matched to a gene. CDR3 size: 18 residues. The germline gives CDR1 SGHRS, CDR2 YFSETQ. The CDR3 here is CASSPLRGLAGTYNEQFF. Written as DNA, the CDR3 is TGCGCCAGCAGCCCTCTCCGTGGCCTAGCGGGGACCTACAATGAGCAGTTCTTC.

The rearrangement uses TRBV12-5 and TRBJ2-1; the match to TRBD1 covers 11 bases. From germline, CDR1 is LGHNT and CDR2 FRNRAP. This CDR3 has 15 amino acids. V was pared by 6 bases and J by 8 bases, with 9 bases of the junction left unmatched. CDR3 coding DNA: TGTGCTAGTGGACCTGGACAGGGGGCCAGGGATGAGCAGTTCTTC. Its protein is CASGPGQGARDEQFF.

The chain recombines TRBV6-2 or TRBV6-3 with TRBJ2-3; D is possibly TRBD2 (7 bases). The V gene lost 6 bases and the J gene lost 4 bases, with 17 bases spanning the gap. CDR1 MNHEY and CDR2 SVGEGT come from the germline V gene. The CDR3 consists of 15 residues. DNA of the CDR3: TGTGCCAGCAGCCTACTCGGGGGGCGCTCAGATACGCAGTATTTT. Protein product: CASSLLGGRSDTQYF.

As regards this clone: Other DNA sequences from this sample encode an identical CDR3 as well. The genes are TRBV11-3 and TRBJ1-3, with 8 bases fitting TRBD1. J lost 2 bases, V lost 5 bases, and 5 bases had no gene match. Germline CDR1 SGHNT, CDR2 YENEEA. The CDR3 has 15 residues. The CDR3 loop reads CASSPGQGPGNTIYF. The CDR3 DNA is TGTGCCAGCAGCCCCGGACAGGGTCCTGGAAACACCATATATTTT.

This rearrangement joins TRBV7-8 to TRBJ1-3, with 7 bases identical to TRBD1. After removal of 1 base from V and 2 bases from J, the junction contained 11 bases not matched to a gene. From germline, CDR1 is SGHVS and CDR2 FQNEAQ. CDR3 length: 18 residues. CDR3 loop: CASSLDGQKGAPGNTIYF. The CDR3 nucleotides are TGTGCCAGCAGCTTAGACGGGCAGAAGGGGGCGCCTGGAAACACCATATATTTT.

The rearrangement links TRBV27 to TRBJ2-3, with a possible D match to TRBD2 (6 bases). Per germline, CDR1 MNHEY and CDR2 SMNVEV (reference sequence). V lost 2 bases, J lost 3 bases, and 9 bases lay in between. This CDR3 contains 14 residues. As DNA, the CDR3 is TGTGCCAGCAGTTTAGGGCTAGCGACAGATACGCAGTATTTT. Residues: CASSLGLATDTQYF.

This chain connects TRBV11-2 to TRBJ2-2, with D unresolved. Trimming removed 0 bases at V and 7 bases at J, with 6 bases between. The germline gives CDR1 SGHAT, CDR2 FQNNGV. The CDR3 totals 13 residues. The DNA for the CDR3 is TGTGCCAGCAGCTTAGAGAGAAGCGGGGAGCTGTTTTTT. Protein: CASSLERSGELFF.

This clone came up once. V usage is TRBV21-1 and J usage is TRBJ2-5; the D call in the table, TRBD1, was not verified against the DNA. TRBV21-1 is deemed a pseudogene. This CDR3 has 19 amino acids. The CDR3 DNA is TGTGCCAGCAGCAAAGTGGGGAGAGCACAGGGTCGAGAGGGAGAGACCCAGTACTTC. It codes for CASSKVGRAQGREGETQYF.

The gene calls are TRBV11-2 and TRBJ2-7; a possible D gene is TRBD2 (7 bases). CDR3 length: 17 residues. In germline, CDR1 is SGHAT, CDR2 FQNNGV. V was clipped by 1 base and J by 0 bases, with 16 bases between them. CDR3 amino acids: CASSLAGGGGLSYEQYF. Here the CDR3 DNA reads TGTGCCAGCAGCTTAGCTGGGGGCGGGGGCCTCTCCTACGAGCAGTACTTC. Full variable domain (remainder filled in from reference TRBV11-2 and TRBJ2-7): EAGVAQSPRYKIIEKRQSVAFWCNPISGHATLYWYQQILGQGPKLLIQFQNNGVVDDSQLPKDRFSAERLKGVDSTLKIQPAKLEDSAVYLCASSLAGGGGLSYEQYFGPGTRLTVT.

The rearrangement joins TRBV5-1 to TRBJ1-3; no definite D call. CDR3 length equals 14 residues. The germline V and J ends were trimmed by 2 bases and 7 bases, with 13 bases remaining between them. Germline lookup yields CDR1 SGHRS and CDR2 YFSETQ. CDR3 in amino acids: CASSLSGGMNTIYF. CDR3 coding DNA: TGCGCCAGCAGCTTAAGCGGTGGCATGAACACCATATATTTT.

This chain connects TRBV19 to TRBJ2-1, with TRBD1 as a possible D gene (6 bases). CDR1 and CDR2 (germline): LNHDA, SQIVND (reference sequence). This CDR3 spans 18 amino acids. V was cut by 5 bases and J by 3 bases, with 23 bases left in between. CDR3 nucleotides: TGTGCCAGTAGTTGGACAGCTTCACAAGAGGGATTCTACAATGAGCAGTTCTTC. Its protein is CASSWTASQEGFYNEQFF.